This T cell receptor (beta chain) was sequenced for a study of T cells after yellow fever vaccination. Broader study findings: A small share of clonotypes appeared in both CD4 and CD8 compartments.

Germline CDR1 ENHRY, CDR2 SYGVKD. The V and J ends lost 8 bases and 0 bases, in that order; junction bases with no gene match: 1. CDR3 length equals 14 residues. TCRdb recomputed calls from the 5' RACE reads with MiXCR, one row per CDR3 protein. The sample has approximately 250,000 distinct CDR3 sequences; 3.6% are singletons. Comments on this clonotype: The antigen is not known.

V and J are TRBV10-3 and TRBJ2-2; TRBD1 aligns across 9 bases. This material consisted of PBMCs, taken 15 days after the yellow fever booster vaccination. This receptor was obtained from a man aged 18 to 30 who received the YFV17D yellow fever vaccine. CDR3 nucleotides: TGTGCCATCCGACAGGGGGCGAACACCGGGGAGCTGTTTTTT. It yields the protein CAIRQGANTGELFF.